This T cell receptor beta chain was observed in a study of cytomegalovirus exposure and HLA in healthy donors. Across the study: One earlier analysis, a look at about 179 million T cells, found around 110 million unique TCR beta sequences. Study conclusions and caveats: 87-base-pair reads could not separate some V segments, including TRBV6-2 and TRBV6-3. Within an earlier analysis, most TCR beta V segments proved productive either about 87% or about 30% of the time.

This CDR3 is built from 15 residues. The V gene's germline CDR1 is MDHEN and CDR2 SYDVKM. V gave up 6 bases and J gave up 5 bases; unmatched junction bases: 7. PCR employed 60 Vbeta and 13 Jbeta primers. TCRdb's copy holds only in-frame clones and misses some; the assay was immunoSEQ multiplex PCR. The sample lists approximately 150,000 clones, approximately 80% seen once, with 4.8% in the top ten. With regard to this clone: Its antigen is unknown.

This clonotype was sampled from a man in his late teens or twenties in good health and CMV-seronegative. The sequencing sample was made of PBMCs. The chain joins TRBV28 to TRBJ2-2; 9 bases are a match to TRBD1. Here the CDR3 DNA reads TGTGCCAGCAGATCTACAGGGGGCTTGACCGGGGAGCTGTTTTTT. Protein product: CASRSTGGLTGELFF.